Listed below are T cell receptor beta chains from one sample, sequenced in a study of shared clonotypes between healthy human individuals. Profiling relied on immunoSEQ multiplex PCR, and the TCRdb table lists in-frame clones only, not all of them. The data hold about 2.1 million clones, with 85% to 95% observed a single time. The sequenced sample consisted of naive CD8+ T cells from PBMCs. The origin of the receptors is a man aged 18-30 years in good health. Some clones in this sample may be carry-over from other donors' samples. CDR3s include the opening cysteine and the closing phenylalanine or tryptophan. The order of the fields is CDR3 length, V gene, J gene, D gene, clone size, CDR3 protein, CDR3 DNA. A D gene is named only where the DNA matches it firmly. Clone sizes are given selectively: once, few, many, or a class where the clone is expanded.

15,TRBV27,TRBJ2-2,.,.,CASSLIGSYSGELFF,TGTGCCAGCAGTTTAATCGGGTCTTATAGCGGGGAGCTGTTTTTT
14,TRBV11-2,TRBJ2-2,.,.,CASSLGGNTGELFF,TGTGCCAGCAGCCTTGGGGGGAACACCGGGGAGCTGTTTTTT
17,TRBV5-1,TRBJ1-1,.,.,CASSSELIEQGGTEAFF,TGCGCCAGCAGCTCGGAGCTTATAGAACAGGGAGGCACTGAAGCTTTCTTT
15,TRBV7-2,TRBJ2-7,.,.,CASSFGGASAYEQYF,TGTGCCAGCAGCTTTGGCGGGGCGAGCGCCTACGAGCAGTACTTC
16,TRBV7-2,TRBJ2-1,TRBD1,.,CASSKRPGQVNNEQFF,TGTGCCAGCAGCAAGAGACCGGGACAGGTGAACAATGAGCAGTTCTTC
16,TRBV27,TRBJ2-1,TRBD2,once,CASSPLAGAAYNEQFF,TGTGCCAGCAGTCCTCTAGCGGGAGCCGCCTACAATGAGCAGTTCTTC
16,TRBV7-9,TRBJ2-5,TRBD1,.,CASSFKGAPYQETQYF,TGTGCCAGCAGCTTCAAGGGGGCTCCGTACCAAGAGACCCAGTACTTC
17,TRBV27,TRBJ2-1,.,.,CASSVSQLGSSYNEQFF,TGTGCCAGCAGTGTATCTCAACTGGGAAGCTCCTACAATGAGCAGTTCTTC
18,TRBV27,TRBJ2-7,.,.,CASSLQLPTANAPYEQYF,TGTGCCAGCAGTTTACAACTACCGACAGCGAACGCTCCCTACGAGCAGTACTTC
11,TRBV19,TRBJ1-1,.,.,CASSILREAFF,TGTGCCAGTAGTATTCTCAGGGAAGCTTTCTTT
14,TRBV10-2,TRBJ2-7,.,.,CASSGAGGSYEQYF,TGCGCCAGCAGTGGAGCCGGCGGCAGTTACGAGCAGTACTTC
15,TRBV7-9,TRBJ2-2,.,.,CASSLPEINTGELFF,TGTGCCAGCAGCTTACCGGAGATTAACACCGGGGAGCTGTTTTTT
16,TRBV11-2,TRBJ2-1,TRBD2,.,CASTTDPGRAGNEQFF,TGTGCCAGCACCACCGATCCCGGGAGGGCCGGGAATGAGCAGTTCTTC
16,TRBV5-6,TRBJ2-1,TRBD2,.,CASSSLAGGHLNEQFF,TGTGCCAGCAGCTCCCTAGCGGGAGGCCACCTCAATGAGCAGTTCTTC
14,TRBV7-4,TRBJ2-7,.,.,CASGPQMWSYEQYF,TGTGCCAGCGGGCCCCAGATGTGGTCCTACGAGCAGTACTTC
15,TRBV25-1,TRBJ1-2,TRBD1,.,CASSESGTALYGYTF,TGTGCCAGCAGTGAATCTGGGACAGCGCTCTATGGCTACACCTTC
11,TRBV29-1,TRBJ1-1,.,.,CSVFGNTEAFF,TGCAGCGTTTTTGGGAACACTGAAGCTTTCTTT
16,TRBV27,TRBJ2-7,.,.,CASSLMGGALGLEQYF,TGTGCCAGCAGTTTAATGGGCGGCGCCCTAGGGCTCGAGCAGTACTTC
15,TRBV19,TRBJ1-3,.,.,CASSPSRGSGNTIYF,TGTGCCAGTAGCCCTTCTCGGGGTTCTGGAAACACCATATATTTT
15,TRBV6-5,TRBJ2-7,TRBD1,.,CASSYSTGRTYEQYF,TGTGCCAGCAGTTACTCGACAGGGCGCACCTACGAGCAGTACTTC
15,TRBV9,TRBJ2-7,.,.,CASSAEEAAYYEQYF,TGTGCCAGCAGCGCGGAAGAAGCGGCATACTACGAGCAGTACTTC
15,TRBV4-1,TRBJ2-1,.,.,CASSQTYSSYNEQFF,TGCGCCAGCAGCCAAACTTATAGCTCCTACAATGAGCAGTTCTTC
13,TRBV11-3,TRBJ2-1,.,.,CASSLVLGNEQFF,TGTGCCAGCAGCTTAGTTCTTGGCAATGAGCAGTTCTTC
14,TRBV7-3,TRBJ2-7,.,.,CASSPGPSGYEQYF,TGTGCCAGCAGCCCAGGACCCTCCGGCTACGAGCAGTACTTC
11,TRBV29-1,TRBJ2-7,.,.,CSVNRDYEQYF,TGCAGCGTAAACAGGGACTACGAGCAGTACTTC
17,TRBV7-3,TRBJ2-6,TRBD1,.,CASSSDRDVSGVGVLTF,TGTGCCAGCAGCTCGGACAGGGACGTCTCTGGAGTAGGCGTCCTGACTTTC
13,TRBV19,TRBJ2-3,.,once,CASHRGGTDTQYF,TGTGCCAGTCACAGAGGAGGGACAGATACGCAGTATTTT
15,TRBV7-8,TRBJ2-2,TRBD2,.,CASSFSSGRSGELFF,TGTGCCAGCAGCTTTTCAAGCGGGAGGTCCGGGGAGCTGTTTTTT
13,TRBV28,TRBJ2-1,.,.,CASSLGRYNEQFF,TGTGCCAGCAGTTTGGGCCGCTACAATGAGCAGTTCTTC
16,TRBV7-9,TRBJ2-7,TRBD1,.,CASSTTRGQILYEQYF,TGTGCCAGCAGCACAACTAGGGGACAGATACTCTACGAGCAGTACTTC
14,TRBV7-9,TRBJ1-5,.,few,CASTFGGSNQPQHF,TGTGCCAGCACGTTCGGCGGTAGCAATCAGCCCCAGCATTTT
17,TRBV2,TRBJ2-3,TRBD2,.,CASSMGVTSASTDTQYF,TGTGCCAGCTCGATGGGTGTGACTAGCGCGAGCACAGATACGCAGTATTTT
15,TRBV5-1,TRBJ2-7,TRBD1,.,CASSLERTGVGEQYF,TGCGCCAGCAGCTTGGAAAGGACAGGGGTCGGCGAGCAGTACTTC
15,TRBV7-8,TRBJ1-1,.,.,CASSLLPGENTEAFF,TGTGCCAGCAGCTTACTCCCGGGGGAGAACACTGAAGCTTTCTTT
13,TRBV27,TRBJ2-7,.,.,CASGDPSSYEQYF,TGTGCCAGCGGGGACCCTAGCTCCTACGAGCAGTACTTC
12,TRBV30,TRBJ2-7,TRBD1,.,CACRLDRGPQYF,TGTGCCTGCCGTTTGGACAGGGGCCCGCAGTACTTC
15,TRBV7-8,TRBJ2-3,.,.,CASSLAIQQADTQYF,TGTGCCAGCAGCTTAGCTATCCAGCAGGCAGATACGCAGTATTTT
14,TRBV7-9,TRBJ2-7,TRBD2,.,CASSHTSGRYEQYF,TGTGCCAGCAGCCATACTAGCGGGAGATACGAGCAGTACTTC
14,TRBV7-2,TRBJ2-7,.,.,CASSLIGAGDEQYF,TGTGCCAGCAGCTTGATTGGGGCCGGCGACGAGCAGTACTTC
16,TRBV7-2,TRBJ2-7,.,.,CASSSRAEGTFYEQYF,TGTGCCAGCAGCTCACGAGCGGAGGGAACCTTCTACGAGCAGTACTTC
17,TRBV4-1,TRBJ2-3,TRBD1,.,CASSQDRDRSITDTQYF,TGCGCCAGCAGCCAAGATCGGGACAGGAGTATCACAGATACGCAGTATTTT
16,TRBV4-1,TRBJ1-4,.,.,CASSQVAGRYNEKLFF,TGCGCCAGCAGCCAAGTGGCAGGGAGATATAATGAAAAACTGTTTTTT
17,TRBV9,TRBJ1-1,.,few,CASSVGGQAKRNTEAFF,TGTGCCAGCAGCGTGGGGGGCCAGGCCAAACGAAACACTGAAGCTTTCTTT
16,TRBV6-5,TRBJ2-3,.,.,CASSYSSGADTDTQYF,TGTGCCAGCAGTTACTCTTCGGGGGCTGACACAGATACGCAGTATTTT
11,TRBV2,TRBJ2-1,.,.,CASSSTDEQFF,TGTGCCAGCAGTAGTACCGATGAGCAGTTCTTC
13,TRBV30,TRBJ1-2,.,.,CAWSVRALDGYTF,TGTGCCTGGAGTGTACGGGCCTTGGATGGCTACACCTTC
14,TRBV2,TRBJ2-2,.,.,CASIVGTETGELFF,TGTGCCAGCATAGTGGGGACGGAGACCGGGGAGCTGTTTTTT
12,TRBV5-6,TRBJ2-2,.,.,CASTLGTGELFF,TGTGCCAGCACCCTAGGGACCGGGGAGCTGTTTTTT
11,TRBV7-9,TRBJ1-1,.,.,CASSSPEGAFF,TGTGCCAGCAGCTCTCCCGAGGGCGCTTTCTTT
16,TRBV4-2,TRBJ2-6,TRBD2,.,CASSPLSGTGANVLTF,TGTGCCAGCAGCCCACTAAGCGGGACTGGGGCCAACGTCCTGACTTTC
16,TRBV7-9,TRBJ1-5,TRBD1,.,CASSFGTGMWDQPQHF,TGTGCCAGCAGCTTCGGGACAGGGATGTGGGATCAGCCCCAGCATTTT